A selection of T cell receptor beta chains follows, all from one sample in a study of cytomegalovirus exposure and HLA in healthy donors. Profiling relied on immunoSEQ multiplex PCR, and the TCRdb table lists in-frame clones only, not all of them. The sample contains a few hundred thousand clones, 65% to 80% of which appear only once. The sample comprised PBMCs. These receptors all stem from a middle-aged man in good health and CMV-seronegative. The CDR3 runs from the conserved cysteine through the conserved F or W. D genes are given only for firm matches. Not every row has a clone size; where given, it reads once, few, many or a size class.

abundance: NA; j_gene: TRBJ2-6; v_gene: TRBV19; d_gene: NA; CDR3nt: TGTGCCAGTAAACTACAGGGTGGGTCCCTTGGGACCAACGTCCTGACTTTC; CDR3aa: CASKLQGGSLGTNVLTF
abundance: NA; j_gene: TRBJ1-5; v_gene: TRBV2; d_gene: NA; CDR3nt: TGTGCCAGCAGTGAAAGGGAGGGCCCAAATCAGCCCCAGCATTTT; CDR3aa: CASSEREGPNQPQHF
abundance: NA; j_gene: TRBJ1-1; v_gene: TRBV2; d_gene: TRBD1; CDR3nt: TGTGCCAGCAGCGGAACGGGACAGGGAATGGGTGAAGCTTTCTTT; CDR3aa: CASSGTGQGMGEAFF
abundance: NA; j_gene: TRBJ2-1; v_gene: TRBV27; d_gene: NA; CDR3nt: TGTGCCAGCAGAGACTCCCCGACTATACACAATGAGCAGTTCTTC; CDR3aa: CASRDSPTIHNEQFF
abundance: NA; j_gene: TRBJ1-2; v_gene: TRBV25-1; d_gene: TRBD1; CDR3nt: TGTGCCAGCAGAGCAGGGGGAACTAACTATGGCTACACCTTC; CDR3aa: CASRAGGTNYGYTF
abundance: NA; j_gene: TRBJ2-7; v_gene: TRBV5-1; d_gene: NA; CDR3nt: TGCGCCCCACCTACCAGGGATCACGAGCAGTACTTC; CDR3aa: CAPPTRDHEQYF
abundance: NA; j_gene: TRBJ2-1; v_gene: TRBV10-3; d_gene: NA; CDR3nt: TGTGCCATCAGTGAAGACAGGATCAATGAGCAGTTCTTC; CDR3aa: CAISEDRINEQFF
abundance: few; j_gene: TRBJ2-7; v_gene: TRBV6-1; d_gene: TRBD1; CDR3nt: TGTGCCAGCAGTGAGGAGGACAGGGGGCGATACGAGCAGTACTTC; CDR3aa: CASSEEDRGRYEQYF
abundance: NA; j_gene: TRBJ1-1; v_gene: TRBV7-9; d_gene: NA; CDR3nt: TGTGCCAGTACTTCCCGGGGGATTAGGGAGAACTCTGAAGCTTTCTTT; CDR3aa: CASTSRGIRENSEAFF
abundance: NA; j_gene: TRBJ1-2; v_gene: TRBV5-1; d_gene: NA; CDR3nt: TGCGCCAGCAGCCCTGGGGGAGGTGGCTCTAACTATGGCTACACCTTC; CDR3aa: CASSPGGGGSNYGYTF
abundance: NA; j_gene: TRBJ2-1; v_gene: TRBV27; d_gene: NA; CDR3nt: TGTGCCAGCAGTTTAGGGACATCTTACAATGAGCAGTTCTTC; CDR3aa: CASSLGTSYNEQFF
abundance: few; j_gene: TRBJ2-3; v_gene: TRBV6-4; d_gene: TRBD2; CDR3nt: TGTGCCAGCAGTGAAGCGGGGGGCACAGATACGCAGTATTTT; CDR3aa: CASSEAGGTDTQYF
abundance: NA; j_gene: TRBJ2-3; v_gene: TRBV12-5; d_gene: NA; CDR3nt: TGTGCTAGTGGTTTGGGGGGGCCGGGAGATACGCAGTATTTT; CDR3aa: CASGLGGPGDTQYF
abundance: NA; j_gene: TRBJ2-3; v_gene: TRBV5-1; d_gene: TRBD2; CDR3nt: TGCGCCAGCAGCTGGGGGACTAGCGGATTCAGCACAGATACGCAGTATTTT; CDR3aa: CASSWGTSGFSTDTQYF
abundance: NA; j_gene: TRBJ2-3; v_gene: TRBV5-4; d_gene: TRBD2; CDR3nt: TGTGCCAGCAGCTGGAGCGGGGGGGCCTGGGGAGATACGCAGTATTTT; CDR3aa: CASSWSGGAWGDTQYF
abundance: once; j_gene: TRBJ2-1; v_gene: TRBV7-3; d_gene: TRBD2; CDR3nt: TGTGCCAGCAGCTTAATCAGCGGGAGTGGCTATGAGCAGTTCTTC; CDR3aa: CASSLISGSGYEQFF
abundance: NA; j_gene: TRBJ1-1; v_gene: TRBV5-4; d_gene: TRBD1; CDR3nt: TGTGCCAGCAGCTCCCGGACAGGGGGCCGGGACACTGAAGCTTTCTTT; CDR3aa: CASSSRTGGRDTEAFF
abundance: NA; j_gene: TRBJ2-7; v_gene: TRBV29-1; d_gene: NA; CDR3nt: TGCAGCGTTGAGGTCCGAGGTGGGCAGTACTTC; CDR3aa: CSVEVRGGQYF
abundance: NA; j_gene: TRBJ2-6; v_gene: TRBV5-4; d_gene: TRBD1; CDR3nt: TGTGCCAGCAGCTTGATGGCAGGGGGCTCTGGGGCCAACGTCCTGACTTTC; CDR3aa: CASSLMAGGSGANVLTF
abundance: NA; j_gene: TRBJ1-1; v_gene: TRBV18; d_gene: TRBD1; CDR3nt: TGTGCCAGCTCACCAAACACAGGGGGGAACACTGAAGCTTTCTTT; CDR3aa: CASSPNTGGNTEAFF
abundance: once; j_gene: TRBJ2-5; v_gene: TRBV19; d_gene: NA; CDR3nt: TGTGCCAGTACCTCTTCGGTGGGGGCCCAGGAGACCCAGTACTTC; CDR3aa: CASTSSVGAQETQYF
abundance: few; j_gene: TRBJ2-2; v_gene: TRBV19; d_gene: TRBD1; CDR3nt: TGTGCCAGTAGTAAGGCGGGGACAGGGAACACCGGGGAGCTGTTTTTT; CDR3aa: CASSKAGTGNTGELFF